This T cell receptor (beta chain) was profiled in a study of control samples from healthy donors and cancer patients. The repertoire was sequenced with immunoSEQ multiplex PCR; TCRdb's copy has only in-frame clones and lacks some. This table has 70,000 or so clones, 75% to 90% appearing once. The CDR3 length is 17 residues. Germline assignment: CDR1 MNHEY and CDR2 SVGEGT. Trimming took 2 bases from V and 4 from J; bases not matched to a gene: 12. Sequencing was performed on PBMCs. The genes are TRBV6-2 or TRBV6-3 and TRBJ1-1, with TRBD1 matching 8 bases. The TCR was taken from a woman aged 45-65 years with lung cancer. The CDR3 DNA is TGTGCCAGCAGTTACAGTCGACAGGGGTACTGGGGCACTGAAGCTTTCTTT. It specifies CASSYSRQGYWGTEAFF.